This T cell receptor beta chain derives from a study of cytomegalovirus exposure and HLA in healthy donors. This clone was detected only a few times. What it recognizes is unknown. The CDR3 runs 15 residues. V was clipped by 11 bases and J by 2 bases; unmatched bases: 10. The germline gives CDR1 ENHRY, CDR2 SYGVKD. Primers included in the PCR were 60 Vbeta and 13 Jbeta primers. The data were produced by immunoSEQ multiplex PCR, yet TCRdb's version contains in-frame clones alone and is incomplete. The sample has 120,000 or so clones; about 8.6% are singletons. General observations from the study: The study listed some 160 cytomegalovirus-associated TCR beta chains.

The source material was PBMCs. The receptor was derived from a woman in her thirties or forties in good health and CMV-seropositive. The chain couples TRBV10-3 to TRBJ1-5; 9 bases align to TRBD1. This CDR3 is CAARGQGEGNQPQHF. CDR3 DNA sequence: TGTGCCGCTAGGGGACAGGGTGAGGGCAATCAGCCCCAGCATTTT.